The clone carrying this TCR beta chain was counted a single time. The data belong to a study of blood T cell repertoires in COVID-19. At the level of the study: The samples span acute and convalescent COVID-19 from the United States, Italy and Spain. T cells, B-cell-depleted T cells, or PBMCs supplied cDNA or gDNA.

In the original workflow: Amplifying reference gene primers gave estimates of nucleated cell counts. The method was immunoSEQ multiplex PCR; TCRdb's version includes in-frame clones alone and lacks a portion of them. V and J calls and clone size are as listed in that table; D and trimming were resolved from the DNA. Seen here are 190,000 or so clones, 89% observed once, and the top ten hold 6.7%. This TCR derives from a man aged 35 to 55 with acute or convalescent COVID-19. Source material: peripheral blood.

CDR3 in DNA: TGCGCCAGCAGAAACCGGGGGGGCCTAGGTGGTGAGCAGTTCTTC. Its protein is CASRNRGGLGGEQFF. J is TRBJ2-1 and V is TRBV5-1; 8 bases are shared with TRBD2. Losses at the gene ends were 5 bases for V and 9 bases for J; bases not matched to a gene: 13. CDR3 length equals 15 residues. Germline lookup yields CDR1 SGHRS and CDR2 YFSETQ.